Listed below are T cell receptor beta chains from one sample, sequenced in a study of early T cells in non-severe SARS-CoV-2 infection. TCRdb fed the 5' RACE reads into MiXCR, producing one record per CDR3 protein. The table lists over 30,000 distinct CDR3 sequences, 4.7% of them singletons. Sequenced input: whole blood. These receptors all stem from an adult who was a healthcare worker with PCR-confirmed SARS-CoV-2 infection or an uninfected control (not recorded which). The CDR3 runs from the conserved cysteine through the conserved F or W. D genes are given only for firm matches. Clone size is given for some rows only: seen once, a few or many times, or a class if the clone is expanded.

clone size: many
J gene: TRBJ2-1
V gene: TRBV20-1
D gene: NA
CDR3 protein: CSARPEGGSYNEQFF
CDR3 DNA: TGCAGTGCTAGACCGGAGGGGGGCTCCTACAATGAGCAGTTCTTC

clone size: NA
J gene: TRBJ1-1
V gene: TRBV5-5
D gene: NA
CDR3 protein: CASSLLAAVEAFF
CDR3 DNA: TGTGCCAGCAGCTTGTTGGCGGCAGTTGAAGCTTTCTTT

clone size: few
J gene: TRBJ2-2
V gene: TRBV24-1
D gene: NA
CDR3 protein: CATRERGYTGELFF
CDR3 DNA: TGTGCCACCAGGGAGAGGGGATACACCGGGGAGCTGTTTTTT

clone size: many
J gene: TRBJ2-7
V gene: TRBV6-5
D gene: NA
CDR3 protein: CASSYSSSLTYEQYF
CDR3 DNA: TGTGCCAGCAGTTACTCGTCCAGTTTAACCTACGAGCAGTACTTC

clone size: NA
J gene: TRBJ1-1
V gene: TRBV12-5
D gene: TRBD1
CDR3 protein: CASGWTGGSTEAFF
CDR3 DNA: TGTGCTAGTGGATGGACAGGCGGCTCCACTGAAGCTTTCTTT

clone size: many
J gene: TRBJ1-6
V gene: TRBV6-2/TRBV6-3
D gene: NA
CDR3 protein: CASSGQYSPLHF
CDR3 DNA: TGTGCCAGCAGTGGACAATATTCACCCCTCCACTTT

clone size: NA
J gene: TRBJ2-4
V gene: TRBV6-2/TRBV6-3
D gene: TRBD2
CDR3 protein: CASSYRAGGPSSKNIQYF
CDR3 DNA: TGTGCCAGCAGTTACCGAGCGGGGGGGCCGTCGTCCAAAAACATTCAGTACTTC

clone size: many
J gene: TRBJ2-3
V gene: TRBV5-4
D gene: NA
CDR3 protein: CASSLGRGGLSTQYF
CDR3 DNA: TGTGCCAGCAGCTTGGGTCGCGGCGGGCTCTCTACGCAGTATTTT

clone size: many
J gene: TRBJ2-4
V gene: TRBV11-2
D gene: NA
CDR3 protein: CASSFDAALAKNIQYF
CDR3 DNA: TGTGCCAGCAGCTTCGACGCGGCCCTGGCCAAAAACATTCAGTACTTC

clone size: many
J gene: TRBJ1-2
V gene: TRBV7-6
D gene: NA
CDR3 protein: CASSLRSVGVNGYTF
CDR3 DNA: TGTGCCAGCAGCTTACGGTCTGTCGGGGTTAATGGCTACACCTTC

clone size: many
J gene: TRBJ2-2
V gene: TRBV7-6
D gene: NA
CDR3 protein: CASSLGGNGELFF
CDR3 DNA: TGTGCCAGCAGCTTAGGGGGTAACGGGGAGCTGTTTTTT

clone size: many
J gene: TRBJ2-3
V gene: TRBV20-1
D gene: TRBD2
CDR3 protein: CSARDGDLTSGGLRDTQYF
CDR3 DNA: TGCAGTGCTAGAGATGGGGACCTTACTAGCGGGGGTTTAAGAGATACGCAGTATTTT

clone size: few
J gene: TRBJ2-6
V gene: TRBV20-1
D gene: NA
CDR3 protein: CSAIQGEVSGANVLTF
CDR3 DNA: TGCAGTGCGATACAGGGAGAAGTATCTGGGGCCAACGTCCTGACTTTC

clone size: many
J gene: TRBJ2-2
V gene: TRBV2
D gene: NA
CDR3 protein: CASRGTGSTGELFF
CDR3 DNA: TGTGCCAGCAGAGGGACTGGTAGCACCGGGGAGCTGTTTTTT

clone size: many
J gene: TRBJ1-1
V gene: TRBV12-3/TRBV12-4
D gene: NA
CDR3 protein: CASSFRGGTEAFF
CDR3 DNA: TGTGCCAGCAGTTTCCGTGGGGGCACTGAAGCTTTCTTT

clone size: few
J gene: TRBJ1-2
V gene: TRBV14
D gene: NA
CDR3 protein: CASSQGGGGYTF
CDR3 DNA: TGTGCCAGCAGCCAAGGGGGAGGCGGCTACACCTTC

clone size: NA
J gene: TRBJ1-5
V gene: TRBV2
D gene: NA
CDR3 protein: CATHSQGGNQPQHF
CDR3 DNA: TGTGCCACCCACTCCCAGGGAGGCAATCAGCCCCAGCATTTT

clone size: many
J gene: TRBJ2-3
V gene: TRBV20-1
D gene: NA
CDR3 protein: CSASERTDTQYF
CDR3 DNA: TGCAGTGCTAGTGAACGTACAGATACGCAGTATTTT

clone size: NA
J gene: TRBJ2-2
V gene: TRBV4-1
D gene: NA
CDR3 protein: CASSQDIGRNTGELFF
CDR3 DNA: TGCGCCAGCAGCCAAGATATCGGTAGGAACACCGGGGAGCTGTTTTTT

clone size: few
J gene: TRBJ1-5
V gene: TRBV7-8
D gene: NA
CDR3 protein: CASSRRAEGSPQHF
CDR3 DNA: TGTGCCAGCAGCCGCAGGGCCGAGGGATCACCCCAGCATTTT

clone size: many
J gene: TRBJ1-2
V gene: TRBV5-4
D gene: NA
CDR3 protein: CASSLQYNYGYTF
CDR3 DNA: TGTGCCAGCAGCTTGCAATATAACTATGGCTACACCTTC

clone size: medium-sized
J gene: TRBJ2-3
V gene: TRBV27
D gene: NA
CDR3 protein: CASSDLRTSTDTQYF
CDR3 DNA: TGTGCCAGCAGTGACCTAAGGACAAGCACAGATACGCAGTATTTT

clone size: NA
J gene: TRBJ2-4
V gene: TRBV28
D gene: TRBD1
CDR3 protein: CASYSRDRERNIQYF
CDR3 DNA: TGTGCCAGCTATAGCCGGGACAGGGAAAGAAACATTCAGTACTTC

clone size: many
J gene: TRBJ1-1
V gene: TRBV30
D gene: NA
CDR3 protein: CAGTWGANTEAFF
CDR3 DNA: TGTGCCGGGACATGGGGGGCGAACACTGAAGCTTTCTTT

clone size: many
J gene: TRBJ2-7
V gene: TRBV30
D gene: NA
CDR3 protein: CAWSVLGSFTEQYF
CDR3 DNA: TGTGCCTGGAGTGTACTGGGCAGCTTCACCGAGCAGTACTTC